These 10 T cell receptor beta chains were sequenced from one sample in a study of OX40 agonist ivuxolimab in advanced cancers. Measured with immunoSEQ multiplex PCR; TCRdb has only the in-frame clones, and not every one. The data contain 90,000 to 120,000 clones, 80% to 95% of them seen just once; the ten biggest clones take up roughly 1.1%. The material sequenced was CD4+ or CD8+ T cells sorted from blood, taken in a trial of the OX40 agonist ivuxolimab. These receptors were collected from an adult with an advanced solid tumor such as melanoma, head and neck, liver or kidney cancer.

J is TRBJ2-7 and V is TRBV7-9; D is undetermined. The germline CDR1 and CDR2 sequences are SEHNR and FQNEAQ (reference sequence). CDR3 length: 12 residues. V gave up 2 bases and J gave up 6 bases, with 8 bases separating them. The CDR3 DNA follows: TGTGCCAGCAGCTTATCCGGTGGCGAGCAGTACTTC. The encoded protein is CASSLSGGEQYF.

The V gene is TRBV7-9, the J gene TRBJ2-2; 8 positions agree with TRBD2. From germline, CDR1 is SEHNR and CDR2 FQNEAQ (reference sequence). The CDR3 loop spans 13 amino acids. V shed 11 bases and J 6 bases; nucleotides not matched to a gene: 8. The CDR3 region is CAGGLAPPGELFF. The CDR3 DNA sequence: TGTGCCGGCGGACTAGCCCCCCCCGGGGAGCTGTTTTTT.

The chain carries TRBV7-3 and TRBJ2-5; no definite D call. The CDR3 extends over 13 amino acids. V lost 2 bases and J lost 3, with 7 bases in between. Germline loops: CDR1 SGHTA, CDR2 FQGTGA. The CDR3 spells CASSLLREETQYF. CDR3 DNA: TGTGCCAGCAGCTTATTAAGGGAAGAGACCCAGTACTTC. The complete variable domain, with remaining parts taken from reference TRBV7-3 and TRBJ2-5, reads GAGVSQTPSNKVTEKGKYVELRCDPISGHTALYWYRQSLGQGPEFLIYFQGTGAADDSGLPNDRFFAVRPEGSVSTLKIQRTERGDSAVYLCASSLLREETQYFGPGTRLLVL.

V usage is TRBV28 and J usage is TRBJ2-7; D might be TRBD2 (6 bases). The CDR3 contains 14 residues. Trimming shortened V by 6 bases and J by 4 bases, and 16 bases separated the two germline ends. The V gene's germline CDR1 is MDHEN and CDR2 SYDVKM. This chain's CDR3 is CASSLGGWKYEQYF. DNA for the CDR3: TGTGCCAGCAGCCTGGGGGGATGGAAATACGAGCAGTACTTC.

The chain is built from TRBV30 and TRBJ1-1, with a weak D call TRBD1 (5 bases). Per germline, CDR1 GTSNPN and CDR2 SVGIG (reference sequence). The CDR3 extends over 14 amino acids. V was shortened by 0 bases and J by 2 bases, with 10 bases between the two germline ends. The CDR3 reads CAWSVGTINTEAFF. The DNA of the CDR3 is TGTGCCTGGAGTGTTGGGACGATAAACACTGAAGCTTTCTTT.

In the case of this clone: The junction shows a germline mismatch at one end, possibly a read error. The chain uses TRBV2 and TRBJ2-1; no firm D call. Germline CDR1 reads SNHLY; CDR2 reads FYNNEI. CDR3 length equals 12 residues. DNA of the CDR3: TGTGCCAGCAGCCCCGGGCGCGAAGAGGACCTCTTC. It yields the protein CASSPGREEDLF.

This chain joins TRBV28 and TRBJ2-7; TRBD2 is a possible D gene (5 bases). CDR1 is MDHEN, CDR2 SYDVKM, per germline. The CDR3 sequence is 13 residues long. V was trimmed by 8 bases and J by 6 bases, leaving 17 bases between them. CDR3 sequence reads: CASDSTPLGEQYF. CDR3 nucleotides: TGTGCCAGCGATTCCACACCACTAGGCGAGCAGTACTTC. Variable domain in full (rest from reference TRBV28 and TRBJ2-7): DVKVTQSSRYLVKRTGEKVFLECVQDMDHENMFWYRQDPGLGLRLIYFSYDVKMKEKGDIPEGYSVSREKKERFSLILESASTNQTSMYLCASDSTPLGEQYFGPGTRLTVT.

CDR3 loop: CASSVGAGAVSYEQYF. As DNA, the CDR3 is TGTGCCAGCAGCGTAGGTGCGGGAGCGGTCTCCTACGAGCAGTACTTC. V is TRBV9 and J is TRBJ2-7, with TRBD2 identical over 7 bases. The V gene end was trimmed by 0 bases and the J gene end by 0 bases; junction bases not matched to a gene: 6. CDR1 and CDR2 from the germline V gene are SGDLS and YYNGEE. The CDR3 sequence is 16 residues long.

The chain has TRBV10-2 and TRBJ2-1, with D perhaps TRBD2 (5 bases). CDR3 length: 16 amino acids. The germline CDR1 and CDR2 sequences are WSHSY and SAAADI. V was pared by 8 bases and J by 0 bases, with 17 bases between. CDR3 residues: CASSSGSAGSYNEQFF. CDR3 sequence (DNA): TGCGCCAGCTCCTCGGGGTCTGCGGGCTCCTACAATGAGCAGTTCTTC.

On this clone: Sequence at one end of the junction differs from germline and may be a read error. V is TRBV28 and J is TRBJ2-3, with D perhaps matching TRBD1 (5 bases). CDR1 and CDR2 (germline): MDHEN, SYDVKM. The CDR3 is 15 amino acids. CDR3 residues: CASTAPGQSRDTQYF. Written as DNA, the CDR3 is TGTGCCAGCACCGCCCCCGGACAAAGCAGAGATACGCAGTATTTT.